This paragraph reports one T cell receptor beta chain. The target antigen is unknown. The data derive from a study of T cell repertoires and HLA-DP antigens. The wider study: CD4+ T cells were cocultured with HeLa cells expressing HLA-DP.

The primer mix covered 54 TRBV segments and 13 TRBJ segments. Profiled with immunoSEQ multiplex PCR; TCRdb holds only in-frame clones, not every one. The data contain 75,000 to 90,000 clones, roughly 86% of them singletons. Study results and limitations: Average cumulative frequency of previously undetected clones was about 40% against one allele and about 52% against the other.

Purity of the untouched CD4+ T cells was 95% to 98%. The sequencing sample was made of CD4+ T cells from PBMCs. The receptor's source is a man aged 50-59 years in good health and CMV-seronegative.

The CDR3 DNA reads TGCGCCAGCAGCAAAGACGGGACAGGAGGCAATCAGCCCCAGCATTTT. Translated, it gives CASSKDGTGGNQPQHF. The V and J genes are TRBV5-1 and TRBJ1-5; 8 nucleotides line up with TRBD1. Unmatched junction bases numbered 8, after V lost 4 bases and J lost 2 bases. Germline V lookup: CDR1 SGHRS, CDR2 YFSETQ. The length of the CDR3 is 16 residues.